The 25 T cell receptor beta chains in this list originate from one sample, sequenced in a study of T-cell reconstitution after alpha-beta-depleted transplantation in children. It was with unique molecular identifiers that the TCRbeta library was prepared. A single record per CDR3 protein comes from TCRdb applying MiXCR to the PCR reads. The sample has more than 550,000 distinct CDR3 sequences, 10% seen once; the top ten hold 3.5% to 5%. The sequenced sample was PBMCs from the stem cell graft donor, obtained from the stem cell graft. Receptors were obtained from a human donor who donated a stem cell graft to a child with acute myeloid leukemia.

The chain employs TRBV24-1 and TRBJ2-3, with 8 nucleotides matching TRBD1. Trimming at V came to 4 bases and at J to 6 bases, leaving 11 bases not matched to a gene. This CDR3 is 16 amino acids long. Germline lookup yields CDR1 KGHDR and CDR2 SFDVKD. The CDR3 spells CATSEAGGLWSDTQYF. In nucleotides, the CDR3 is TGTGCCACCAGTGAGGCAGGGGGCTTATGGTCGGATACGCAGTATTTT.

The V call is TRBV5-5, the J call TRBJ2-1, with TRBD2 matching 8 bases. With 1 base clipped from V and 4 bases from J, the junction kept 4 bases outside the gene matches. There are 15 residues in the CDR3. Germline assignment: CDR1 SGHKS and CDR2 YYEKEE (reference sequence). As DNA, the CDR3 is TGTGCCAGCAGCTTGTGGGTAGCGGGGTACAATGAGCAGTTCTTC. Translated: CASSLWVAGYNEQFF. The whole variable domain, filled in from reference TRBV5-5 and TRBJ2-1, reads DAGVTQSPTHLIKTRGQQVTLRCSPISGHKSVSWYQQVLGQGPQFIFQYYEKEERGRGNFPDRFSARQFPNYSSELNVNALLLGDSALYLCASSLWVAGYNEQFFGPGTRLTVL.

This clonotype was observed a handful of times. The V and J genes are TRBV28 and TRBJ2-7; 8 nucleotides match TRBD2. Germline trimming cut 9 bases from V and 5 bases from J; bases unmatched to any gene: 9. The germline gives CDR1 MDHEN, CDR2 SYDVKM. CDR3 length: 13 amino acids. CDR3 nucleotide sequence: TGTGCCAGTAACCCGGGAGGGCCTGACGAGCAGTACTTC. It specifies CASNPGGPDEQYF. The full variable domain, with the rest looked up from reference TRBV28 and TRBJ2-7, is DVKVTQSSRYLVKRTGEKVFLECVQDMDHENMFWYRQDPGLGLRLIYFSYDVKMKEKGDIPEGYSVSREKKERFSLILESASTNQTSMYLCASNPGGPDEQYFGPGTRLTVT.

This clonotype appeared a few times. The CDR3 DNA follows: TGTGCCAGCAGCCTAGGGACCCCTCTAGCGGGTGGCGACAATGAGCAGTTCTTC. This sequence encodes CASSLGTPLAGGDNEQFF. The chain joins TRBV3-1 to TRBJ2-1, with TRBD2 identical over 8 bases. V shed 4 bases, J shed 5 bases, and the junction held 16 bases outside the gene matches. The length of the CDR3 is 18 residues. Germline-derived CDR1 and CDR2 are LGHDT and YNNKEL (reference sequence).

The V gene is TRBV5-1, the J gene TRBJ2-3, with D possibly TRBD2 on 6 matching bases. V was pared by 2 bases and J by 1 base, with 14 bases between. CDR3 length: 16 residues. Germline values: CDR1 SGHRS, CDR2 YFSETQ. The CDR3 reads CASSFRGVGGTDTQYF. In DNA form, the CDR3 reads TGCGCCAGCAGCTTCCGCGGGGTCGGTGGCACAGATACGCAGTATTTT. Looking up the rest from reference TRBV5-1 and TRBJ2-3 gives the full variable domain: KAGVTQTPRYLIKTRGQQVTLSCSPISGHRSVSWYQQTPGQGLQFLFEYFSETQRNKGNFPGRFSGRQFSNSRSEMNVSTLELGDSALYLCASSFRGVGGTDTQYFGPGTRLTVL.

The chain uses TRBV4-3 and TRBJ2-1; TRBD2 matches at 8 bases. Germline assignment: CDR1 LGHNA and CDR2 YSLEER. V lost 1 base, J lost 9 bases, and 11 bases stayed unmatched. This CDR3 region has 16 residues. The CDR3 protein is CASSQVSGLGVVEQFF. The DNA for the CDR3 is TGCGCCAGCAGCCAAGTCTCGGGACTAGGGGTAGTTGAGCAGTTCTTC.

This clonotype was detected once. A read error is likely, as this CDR3 ends without the conserved phenylalanine or tryptophan. The rearrangement links TRBV6-2 or TRBV6-3 to TRBJ2-7; 9 nucleotides agree with TRBD2. The CDR3 totals 14 residues. The J segment lost 3 bases and the V segment lost 6 bases, leaving 6 bases of the junction unmatched. Germline V gene lookup returns CDR1 MNHEY and CDR2 SVGEGT. The DNA for the CDR3 is TGTGCCAGCAGAAGACTAGCGGATAACTACGAGCAGTACCTC. Protein: CASRRLADNYEQYL.

The CDR3 DNA follows: TGTGCCACCAGCAGCCCACGTGGAGCGGGAGGTTCAGATACGCAGTATTTT. Its translation: CATSSPRGAGGSDTQYF. V usage is TRBV15 and J usage is TRBJ2-3, with 9 bases matching TRBD2. The CDR3 totals 17 residues. CDR1 LNHNV and CDR2 YYDKDF come from the germline V gene (reference sequence). J was trimmed by 4 bases and V by 3 bases; bases with no gene match: 11.

Many counts were recorded for this clonotype. V usage is TRBV9 and J usage is TRBJ2-3; D is possibly TRBD2 (6 bases). Germline CDR1 and CDR2: SGDLS and YYNGEE. V dropped 4 bases and J dropped 0 bases, with 15 bases sitting between them. The CDR3 totals 16 residues. Here the CDR3 reads CASSLGAGPSTDTQYF. For the CDR3, the DNA is TGTGCCAGCAGCCTAGGGGCGGGACCTAGCACAGATACGCAGTATTTT.

This clonotype was seen at least ten times. V and J are TRBV20-1 and TRBJ2-3, with TRBD1 identical over 7 bases. CDR3 size: 14 residues. Germline trimming cut 6 bases from V and 0 bases from J; bases unmatched to any gene: 6. Germline assignment: CDR1 DFQATT and CDR2 SNEGSKA (reference sequence). The CDR3 spells CSAPTGYSTDTQYF. CDR3 DNA sequence: TGCAGTGCCCCGACAGGGTATAGCACAGATACGCAGTATTTT.

This clonotype has a handful of counts. The V call is TRBV7-9, the J call TRBJ1-4, with 7 bases matching TRBD1. Germline V gives CDR1 SEHNR, CDR2 FQNEAQ (reference sequence). This CDR3 region has 15 residues. V lost 4 bases, J lost 8 bases, and 10 bases stayed unmatched. CDR3 region: CASSSKTGRREKLFF. CDR3 bases: TGTGCCAGCAGCTCTAAGACAGGGCGAAGGGAAAAACTGTTTTTT.

This clonotype was seen repeatedly, ten times or more. The chain recombines TRBV5-1 with TRBJ2-7; D is perhaps TRBD1 or TRBD2 (6 bases each). The CDR3 contains 17 residues. Germline V CDR1 and CDR2: SGHRS, YFSETQ. Trimming removed 2 bases from V and 3 bases from J, with 21 bases in between. The CDR3 coding sequence is TGCGCCAGCAGCTTCTCCGAGGGGGGCGCCTTCAACTACGAGCAGTACTTC. It codes for CASSFSEGGAFNYEQYF.

There are a few counts of this clonotype. J is TRBJ1-4 and V is TRBV5-6; D gene ambiguous. The V end was cut by 4 bases, the J end by 0 bases, with 7 bases between. The CDR3 spans 14 residues. Germline loops: CDR1 SGHDT, CDR2 YYEEEE. The CDR3 region is CASSRLPTNEKLFF. The CDR3 nucleotides are TGTGCCAGCAGCCGTCTGCCAACTAATGAAAAACTGTTTTTT. The full variable domain, in which reference TRBV5-6 and TRBJ1-4 provide the parts outside the CDR3, is DAGVTQSPTHLIKTRGQQVTLRCSPKSGHDTVSWYQQALGQGPQFIFQYYEEEERQRGNFPDRFSGHQFPNYSSELNVNALLLGDSALYLCASSRLPTNEKLFFGSGTQLSVL.

This clonotype has a count of ten or more. This chain links TRBV7-2 with TRBJ2-1; 11 positions match TRBD2. The V gene's germline CDR1 is SGHTA and CDR2 FQGNSA. The CDR3 extends over 14 amino acids. Losses at the gene ends were 5 bases for V and 10 bases for J; bases not matched to a gene: 7. Here the CDR3 DNA reads TGTGCCAGCAGCCTCGCCGGGACTAGCGGAGAGCAGTTCTTC. Translating it yields CASSLAGTSGEQFF. Variable domain in full (rest from reference TRBV7-2 and TRBJ2-1): GAGVSQSPSNKVTEKGKDVELRCDPISGHTALYWYRQSLGQGLEFLIYFQGNSAPDKSGLPSDRFSAERTGGSVSTLTIQRTQQEDSAVYLCASSLAGTSGEQFFGPGTRLTVL.

In its sample, this clonotype was seen many times. The chain is built from TRBV4-2 and TRBJ2-7; D remains ambiguous. Germline V gives CDR1 LGHNA, CDR2 YNFKEQ. The CDR3 contains 16 residues. Trimming pared 0 bases from V and 3 bases from J, leaving 15 bases between. CDR3 amino acids: CASSQEQRSALYEQYF. The CDR3 DNA follows: TGTGCCAGCAGCCAAGAGCAGCGCTCAGCCCTCTACGAGCAGTACTTC.

The chain uses TRBV14 and TRBJ2-1, with a tentative D call TRBD2 (6 bases). With 3 bases removed from V and 5 bases from J, the gap between germline ends came to 14 bases. The germline V gene encodes CDR1 SGHDN and CDR2 FVKESK. CDR3 length equals 15 residues. The CDR3 DNA reads as TGTGCCAGCAGCCAGGGTGGGACTGGTAACAATGAGCAGTTCTTC. Encoded protein: CASSQGGTGNNEQFF.

Points on this clonotype: One end of the junction varies from germline; a read error may be responsible. The V and J genes are TRBV20-1 and TRBJ1-2; D is perhaps TRBD1 (5 bases). Per germline, CDR1 DFQATT and CDR2 SNEGSKA (reference sequence). This CDR3 is 11 amino acids long. In DNA form, the CDR3 reads TGCAGTGCTAGAGATCGGGGCCACGTACCCTTC. It specifies CSARDRGHVPF.

There are a few counts of this clonotype. V is TRBV12-3 or TRBV12-4 and J is TRBJ2-3, with unresolved D. V dropped 6 bases and J dropped 4 bases, with 20 bases sitting between them. This CDR3 is 16 amino acids long. This CDR3 reads CASSLRRPGPPDTQYF. In DNA form, the CDR3 reads TGTGCCAGCAGCCTTCGGAGACCTGGGCCCCCAGATACGCAGTATTTT.

This clonotype was seen only a few times. The rearrangement joins TRBV7-2 to TRBJ2-1; 10 nucleotides line up with TRBD2. The length of the CDR3 is 16 residues. The trim removed 1 base at V and 2 bases at J, leaving 2 bases unmatched. The germline gives CDR1 SGHTA, CDR2 FQGNSA. The CDR3 loop reads CASSLVAGGPYNEQFF. CDR3 bases: TGTGCCAGCAGCTTAGTAGCGGGAGGACCCTACAATGAGCAGTTCTTC.

Remarks on this clonotype: This may arise from a read error, as a much more abundant clone is one base away. As the CDR3 is not closed by the conserved phenylalanine or tryptophan, this likely results from a read error. The chain employs TRBV28 and TRBJ1-3; no clear D gene. V was trimmed by 3 bases and J by 0 bases, leaving 6 bases between them. The CDR3 runs 14 residues. Germline CDR1 reads MDHEN; CDR2 reads SYDVKM. Written as DNA, the CDR3 is TGTGCCAGCAGTTTCCTGAACTCTGGAAACACCATATATTCT. As protein: CASSFLNSGNTIYS.

This clonotype occurred many times. The chain uses TRBV20-1 and TRBJ2-5; TRBD2 is a possible D gene (5 bases). CDR1 is DFQATT, CDR2 SNEGSKA, per germline (reference sequence). Trimming stripped 0 bases from V and 5 bases from J, with 16 bases between. The CDR3 is 15 amino acids. The CDR3 region has the DNA TGCAGTGCTAGAGATTGGGAGAAGATGAGCGAGACCCAGTACTTC. Encoded protein: CSARDWEKMSETQYF.

Comment on this clonotype: Mismatch with germline at one junction end may stem from a read error. The chain recombines TRBV6-2 or TRBV6-3 with TRBJ1-1, with a tentative D call TRBD1 (5 bases). The germline CDR1 and CDR2 sequences are MNHEY and SVGEGT. This CDR3 has 12 amino acids. The CDR3 is CAGSSGQFKAFF. The DNA for the CDR3 is TGTGCCGGCAGCTCTGGACAATTTAAAGCTTTCTTT.

This clonotype was recorded at least ten times. The chain carries TRBV7-9 and TRBJ2-1, with D possibly called TRBD1 or TRBD2 (5 bases each). Trimming removed 6 bases at V and 7 bases at J, with 22 bases between. Germline V gives CDR1 SEHNR, CDR2 FQNEAQ (reference sequence). The CDR3 is 16 residues long. For the CDR3, the DNA is TGTGCCAGCAGATCTAGGGACGGCTCCTCAGGGAATGAGCAGTTCTTC. The encoded protein is CASRSRDGSSGNEQFF.

This clonotype was seen ten or more times. The V call is TRBV12-3 or TRBV12-4, the J call TRBJ2-2, with D uncertain. Between the trimmed V and J ends, which lost 8 bases and 4 bases, there was a span of 11 bases. CDR3 length equals 13 residues. CDR3 bases: TGTGCCAGCGCTCCAACGTTCACCGGGGAGCTGTTTTTT. This translates into CASAPTFTGELFF.

This clonotype has at least ten counts. The rearrangement joins TRBV4-3 to TRBJ2-5; 15 bases map to TRBD2. The CDR3 is made up of 17 amino acids. Trimming removed 4 bases from V and 4 bases from J; junction bases left unmatched: 7. Germline V gives CDR1 LGHNA, CDR2 YSLEER. CDR3 in DNA: TGCGCCAGCAGCCCGCGGACTAGCGGGAGGGCCTTAGAGACCCAGTACTTC. Translated, it gives CASSPRTSGRALETQYF.